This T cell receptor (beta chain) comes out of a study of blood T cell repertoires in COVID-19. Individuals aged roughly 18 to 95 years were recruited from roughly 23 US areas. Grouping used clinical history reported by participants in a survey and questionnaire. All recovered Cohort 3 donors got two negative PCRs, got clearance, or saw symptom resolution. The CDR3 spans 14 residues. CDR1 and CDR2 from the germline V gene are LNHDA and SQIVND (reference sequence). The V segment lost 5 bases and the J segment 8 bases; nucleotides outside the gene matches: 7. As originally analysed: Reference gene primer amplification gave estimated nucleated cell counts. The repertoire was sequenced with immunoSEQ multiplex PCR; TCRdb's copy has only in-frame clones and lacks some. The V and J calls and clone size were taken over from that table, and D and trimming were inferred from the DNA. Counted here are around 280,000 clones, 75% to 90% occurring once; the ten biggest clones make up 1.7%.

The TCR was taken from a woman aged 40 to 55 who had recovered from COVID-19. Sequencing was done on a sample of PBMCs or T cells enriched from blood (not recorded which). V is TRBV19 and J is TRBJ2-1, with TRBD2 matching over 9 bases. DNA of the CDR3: TGTGCCAGTAGTGCGTCCGGGACTAGCCATGAGCAGTTCTTC. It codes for CASSASGTSHEQFF.